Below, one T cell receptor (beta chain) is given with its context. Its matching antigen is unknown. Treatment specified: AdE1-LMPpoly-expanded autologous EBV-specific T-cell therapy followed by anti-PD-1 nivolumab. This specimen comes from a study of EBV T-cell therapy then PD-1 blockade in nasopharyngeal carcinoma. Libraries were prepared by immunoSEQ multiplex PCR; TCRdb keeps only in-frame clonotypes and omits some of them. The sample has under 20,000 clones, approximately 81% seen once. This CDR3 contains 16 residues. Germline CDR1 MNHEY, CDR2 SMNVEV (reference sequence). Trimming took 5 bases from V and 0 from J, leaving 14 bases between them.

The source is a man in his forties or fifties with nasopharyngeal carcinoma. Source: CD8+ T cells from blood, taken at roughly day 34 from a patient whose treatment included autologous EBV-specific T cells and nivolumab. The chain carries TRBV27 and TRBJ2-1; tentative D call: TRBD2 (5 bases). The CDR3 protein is CASSPSSAVSYNEQFF. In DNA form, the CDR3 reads TGTGCCAGCAGTCCGTCGTCAGCGGTCTCCTACAATGAGCAGTTCTTC.